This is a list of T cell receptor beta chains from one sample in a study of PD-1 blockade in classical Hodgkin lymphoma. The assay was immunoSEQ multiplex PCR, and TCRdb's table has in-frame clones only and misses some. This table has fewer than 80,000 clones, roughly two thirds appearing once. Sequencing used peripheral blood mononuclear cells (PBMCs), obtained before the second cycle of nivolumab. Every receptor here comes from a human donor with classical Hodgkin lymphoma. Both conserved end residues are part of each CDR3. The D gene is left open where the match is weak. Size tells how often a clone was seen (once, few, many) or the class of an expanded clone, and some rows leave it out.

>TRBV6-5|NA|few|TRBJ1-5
TGTGCCAGCAGTCAGGGGCTGAGCAATCAGCCCCAGCATTTT
CASSQGLSNQPQHF
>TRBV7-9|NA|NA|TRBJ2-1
TGTGCCAGCAGCCGAGGCGCAGTCACCAATGAGCAGTTCTTC
CASSRGAVTNEQFF
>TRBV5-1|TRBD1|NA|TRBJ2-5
TGCGCCAGCAGCTTCGAGACAGGGGGACGAGAGACCCAGTACTTC
CASSFETGGRETQYF
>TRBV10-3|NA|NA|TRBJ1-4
TGTGCCATCAGTGAGTCGGGCAGGGTATGGGAAAAACTGTTTTTT
CAISESGRVWEKLFF
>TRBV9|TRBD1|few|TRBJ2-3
TGTGCCAGCAGCCCCGGGACAGGGGGCACAGATACGCAGTATTTT
CASSPGTGGTDTQYF
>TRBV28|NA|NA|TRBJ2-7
TGTGCCAGCAGTTCCGTCCGGGACGAGCAGTACTTC
CASSSVRDEQYF
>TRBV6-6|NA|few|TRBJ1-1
TGTGCCAGCATGGGGGACACTGAAGCTTTCTTT
CASMGDTEAFF
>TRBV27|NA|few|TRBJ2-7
TGTGCCAGCACAGAACTGCCAACAGGGAGTTACGAGCAGTACTTC
CASTELPTGSYEQYF
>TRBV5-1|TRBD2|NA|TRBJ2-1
TGCGCCAGCAGCCTACTAGCGGTTGGGAATGAGCAGTTCTTC
CASSLLAVGNEQFF
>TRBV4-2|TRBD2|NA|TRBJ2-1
TGTGCCAGCAGCCAACGGACTAGCGGGACCCTTGACGAGCAGTTCTTC
CASSQRTSGTLDEQFF
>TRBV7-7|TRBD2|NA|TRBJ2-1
TGTGCTAGCAGCTTAGGGGCGCGGGGGGGCAATGAGCAGTTCTTC
CASSLGARGGNEQFF
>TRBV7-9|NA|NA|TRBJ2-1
TGTGCCAGCAGCTTATACCCAAACGACGATGAGCAGTTCTTC
CASSLYPNDDEQFF
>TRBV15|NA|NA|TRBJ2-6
TGTGCCACGAGATTTCATGGCAGGGCTGGGGCCAACGTCCTGACTTTC
CATRFHGRAGANVLTF
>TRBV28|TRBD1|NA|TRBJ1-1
TGTGCCAGCAGTTTACCGGGACAGGGGGCCGTTGGTGACACTGAAGCTTTCTTT
CASSLPGQGAVGDTEAFF
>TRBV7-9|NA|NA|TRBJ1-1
TGTGCCAGCAGCCCCGACCTCAGTCCTGAAGCTTTCTTT
CASSPDLSPEAFF
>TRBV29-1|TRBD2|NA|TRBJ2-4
TGCAGCGTTCTATCGCCGGGGGGTTTTCAGTACTTC
CSVLSPGGFQYF
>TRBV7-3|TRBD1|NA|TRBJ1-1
TGTGCCAGCAGCTTAACGGTGGGAGGGGGCGCGGAAGCTTTCTTT
CASSLTVGGGAEAFF
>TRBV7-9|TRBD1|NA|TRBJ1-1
TGTGCCAGCAGTTACAGGGGGCTTTTAACTGAAGCTTTCTTT
CASSYRGLLTEAFF
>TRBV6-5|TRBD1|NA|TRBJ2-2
TGTGCCAGCAGTGGGGGACAGGTCACCGGGGAGCTGTTTTTT
CASSGGQVTGELFF
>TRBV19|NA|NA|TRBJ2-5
TGTGCCAGTAGTATGCCGGGACGAGGACAAGAGACCCAGTACTTC
CASSMPGRGQETQYF
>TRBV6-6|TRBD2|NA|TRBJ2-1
TGTGCCAGCAGCCTTAGCGGGAGCTCCTACAATGAGCAGTTCTTC
CASSLSGSSYNEQFF
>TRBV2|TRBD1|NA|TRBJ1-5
TGTGCCAGCAGCACGGACAGGTTGAGGCAGCCCCAGCATTTT
CASSTDRLRQPQHF
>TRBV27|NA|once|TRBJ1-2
TGTGCCAGCACCCCGACAGGAACCCGGGGGAACTATGGCTACACCTTC
CASTPTGTRGNYGYTF
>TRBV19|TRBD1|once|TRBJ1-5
TGTGCCAGTAGCCCACAGGGGGCAGGCAATCAGCCCCAGCATTTT
CASSPQGAGNQPQHF
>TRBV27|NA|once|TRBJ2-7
TGTGCCAGCAGTTTACAGATAGCCTACGAGCAGTACTTC
CASSLQIAYEQYF
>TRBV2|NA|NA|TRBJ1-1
TGTGCCAGCAGCTGGGGTGCACTCGCTAACACTGAAGCTTTCTTT
CASSWGALANTEAFF
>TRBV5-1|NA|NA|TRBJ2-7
TGCGCCAGCAGCTCGTGGGAAGCGACCTACGAGCAGTACTTC
CASSSWEATYEQYF
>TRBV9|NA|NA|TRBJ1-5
TGTGCCAGCAGCGTAGAAGGAGGGTTTAATCAGCCCCAGCATTTT
CASSVEGGFNQPQHF
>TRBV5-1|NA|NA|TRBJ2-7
TGCGCCAGCAGCTTGCAGGCGGTTGGCATCAACTACGAGCAGTACTTC
CASSLQAVGINYEQYF
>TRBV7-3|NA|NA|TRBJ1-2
TGTGCCAGCAGATTCGGTCCAGGACAAGGCTACACCTTC
CASRFGPGQGYTF
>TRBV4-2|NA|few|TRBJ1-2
TGTGCCAGCAGCCAAGATCAGGATGGCTACACCTTC
CASSQDQDGYTF
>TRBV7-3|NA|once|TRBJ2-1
TGTGCCAGCAGCTTAGCCCTAGAAAATGAGCAGTTCTTC
CASSLALENEQFF